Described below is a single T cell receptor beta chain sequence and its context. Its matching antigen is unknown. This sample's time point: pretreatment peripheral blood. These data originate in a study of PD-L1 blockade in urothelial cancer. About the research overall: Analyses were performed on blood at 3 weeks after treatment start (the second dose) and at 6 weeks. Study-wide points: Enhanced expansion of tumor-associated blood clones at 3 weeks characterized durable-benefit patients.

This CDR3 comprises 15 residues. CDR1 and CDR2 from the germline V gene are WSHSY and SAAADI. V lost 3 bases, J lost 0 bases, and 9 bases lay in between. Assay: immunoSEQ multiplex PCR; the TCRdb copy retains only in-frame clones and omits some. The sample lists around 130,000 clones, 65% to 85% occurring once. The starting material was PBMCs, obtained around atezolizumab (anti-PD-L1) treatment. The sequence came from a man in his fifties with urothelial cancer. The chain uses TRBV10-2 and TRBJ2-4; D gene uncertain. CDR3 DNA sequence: TGCGCCAGCAGTGACAGAGGTTTAGCCAAAAACATTCAGTACTTC. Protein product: CASSDRGLAKNIQYF.